The 20 T cell receptor beta chains below come from one sample, sequenced in a study of early T cells in non-severe SARS-CoV-2 infection. Using its own MiXCR run on the 5' RACE reads, TCRdb lists one record per CDR3 protein. Counted here are about 89,000 distinct CDR3 sequences, approximately 15% occurring once; the ten biggest clones make up 4.5% to 6.5%. The specimen comprised whole blood, sampled at baseline. The receptors were gathered from an adult who was a healthcare worker with PCR-confirmed SARS-CoV-2 infection or an uninfected control (not recorded which).

Only a few counts were recorded for this clonotype. This chain links TRBV4-3 with TRBJ2-2; D perhaps matches TRBD2 (5 bases). The CDR3 has 17 residues. V shed 0 bases and J shed 1 base, with 12 bases lying between them. The germline gives CDR1 LGHNA, CDR2 YSLEER. The CDR3 DNA sequence: TGCGCCAGCAGCCAAGATATACGTAGCGAGAACACCGGGGAGCTGTTTTTT. Amino acids: CASSQDIRSENTGELFF.

This clonotype was seen at least ten times. The chain employs TRBV12-3 or TRBV12-4 and TRBJ2-1, with 9 nucleotides matching TRBD2. CDR3 length: 21 amino acids. The junction had 21 bases not matched to a gene; V was cut back by 1 base and J by 5 bases. CDR3 bases: TGTGCCAGCAGTTTAGACCGTTGGGCTAGCGGGATACGTCCCGCAGACAATGAGCAGTTCTTC. Protein: CASSLDRWASGIRPADNEQFF.

This clonotype showed up just a few times. The chain employs TRBV5-1 and TRBJ1-1; D may be TRBD1 (5 bases). The CDR3 runs 13 residues. V was cut by 4 bases and J by 2 bases, with 9 bases left in between. CDR1 SGHRS and CDR2 YFSETQ come from the germline V gene. The CDR3 is CASSPQGNTEAFF. CDR3 nucleotide sequence: TGCGCCAGCAGCCCTCAGGGAAACACTGAAGCTTTCTTT.

CDR3 in DNA: TGTGCCATCAGCCAAAGGGGGGGAAGGGACAATGAGCAGTTCTTC. It encodes CAISQRGGRDNEQFF. The V gene is TRBV10-3, the J gene TRBJ2-1, with D possibly TRBD2 on 7 matching bases. The CDR3 has 15 amino acids. Per germline, CDR1 ENHRY and CDR2 SYGVKD. V lost 6 bases and J 5 bases, leaving 17 bases between the germline ends.

This clonotype has a count of ten or more. The chain carries TRBV20-1 and TRBJ2-7; 7 bases line up with TRBD1. Per germline, CDR1 DFQATT and CDR2 SNEGSKA (reference sequence). After removal of 0 bases from V and 7 bases from J, the junction contained 0 bases not matched to a gene. CDR3 length equals 11 residues. As DNA, the CDR3 is TGCAGTGCTAGAGAGGACAGGGAGCAGTACTTC. It yields the protein CSAREDREQYF.

This clonotype was observed a few times. This sequence joins TRBV6-5 and TRBJ1-4, with D perhaps matching TRBD1 (5 bases). Germline loops: CDR1 MNHEY, CDR2 SVGAGI. V was trimmed by 7 bases and J by 8 bases, leaving 17 bases between them. This CDR3 spans 14 amino acids. The CDR3 DNA is TGTGCCAGCACCCCATTTGAAGGGGAGGAAAAACTGTTTTTT. This sequence encodes CASTPFEGEEKLFF.

This rearrangement joins TRBV28 to TRBJ1-1; tentative D call: TRBD1 (5 bases). The CDR3 is 11 residues long. The germline V gene has CDR1 MDHEN and CDR2 SYDVKM. Trimming took 7 bases from V and 6 from J, leaving 9 bases between them. Written as DNA, the CDR3 is TGTGCCAGCACCTGGGGCGCTGAAGCTTTCTTT. Translating it yields CASTWGAEAFF.

A few counts support this clonotype. The chain has TRBV19 and TRBJ2-5, with TRBD1 matching over 12 bases. CDR1 LNHDA and CDR2 SQIVND come from the germline V gene (reference sequence). The CDR3 extends over 17 amino acids. V lost 4 bases, J lost 4 bases, and 10 bases stayed unmatched. CDR3 in amino acids: CASSSTGTGGLTETQYF. CDR3 sequence (DNA): TGTGCCAGTAGTAGTACCGGGACAGGGGGCCTGACAGAGACCCAGTACTTC.

This clonotype has a handful of counts. The CDR3 sequence is CASTEEVNTEAFF. CDR3 DNA: TGTGCCAGCACCGAAGAGGTAAACACTGAAGCTTTCTTT. The chain joins TRBV7-2 to TRBJ1-1; D ambiguous. CDR1 and CDR2 from the germline V gene are SGHTA and FQGNSA. The CDR3 runs 13 residues. V lost 7 bases, J lost 2 bases, and 11 bases lay in between.

This clonotype occurred many times. CDR3: CASSLASGRAGNEQFF. The CDR3 region has the DNA TGTGCCAGCAGCCTCGCGAGCGGGAGGGCCGGGAATGAGCAGTTCTTC. The chain employs TRBV7-3 and TRBJ2-1, with 10 positions matching TRBD2. V trimming: 5 bases; J trimming: 7 bases; junction bases outside the gene matches: 11. Per the germline V gene, CDR1 is SGHTA and CDR2 is FQGTGA. The CDR3 sequence is 16 residues long. Full variable domain (missing parts from reference TRBV7-3 and TRBJ2-1): GAGVSQTPSNKVTEKGKYVELRCDPISGHTALYWYRQSLGQGPEFLIYFQGTGAADDSGLPNDRFFAVRPEGSVSTLKIQRTERGDSAVYLCASSLASGRAGNEQFFGPGTRLTVL.

This sequence joins TRBV7-2 and TRBJ2-5; D perhaps matches TRBD1 (5 bases). The germline V gene encodes CDR1 SGHTA and CDR2 FQGNSA. The CDR3 has 13 residues. The V gene lost 5 bases and the J gene lost 3 bases, with 10 bases spanning the gap. CDR3: CASSAGSEETQYF. The CDR3 bases are TGTGCCAGCAGCGCAGGGTCGGAAGAGACCCAGTACTTC.

V usage is TRBV12-5 and J usage is TRBJ2-4, with a tentative D call TRBD1 (6 bases). This CDR3 is built from 22 residues. Trimming stripped 6 bases from V and 4 bases from J, with 37 bases between. Germline V gene lookup returns CDR1 LGHNT and CDR2 FRNRAP. The CDR3 sequence: CASGTRTDSPRRLAWGKNIQYF. The DNA of the CDR3 is TGTGCTAGTGGAACCCGAACGGACAGCCCAAGACGACTGGCCTGGGGGAAAAACATTCAGTACTTC.

This clonotype was recorded many times. This sequence joins TRBV28 and TRBJ2-1; 7 bases are shared with TRBD1. CDR3 length equals 11 residues. CDR1 and CDR2 (germline): MDHEN, SYDVKM. V gave up 3 bases and J gave up 15 bases; unmatched junction bases: 5. CDR3 protein: CASSLRGPVFF. CDR3 nucleotide sequence: TGTGCCAGCAGTTTGAGGGGGCCGGTGTTCTTC.

This clonotype appeared a few times. CDR3 amino acids: CASSSLGIGEQFF. The CDR3 region has the DNA TGTGCCAGCAGTTCCTTAGGGATCGGGGAGCAGTTCTTC. The chain couples TRBV6-6 to TRBJ2-1; no reliable D call. CDR3 length: 13 amino acids. Germline lookup yields CDR1 MNHNY and CDR2 SVGAGI (reference sequence). V was shortened by 4 bases and J by 10 bases, with 14 bases between the two germline ends.

The chain employs TRBV11-3 and TRBJ2-3, with a possible D match to TRBD1 (5 bases). This CDR3 is 15 amino acids long. Trimming removed 1 base from V and 2 bases from J, with 10 bases in between. CDR1 is SGHNT, CDR2 YENEEA, per germline. The CDR3 here is CASSLAGQNTDTQYF. In DNA, the CDR3 is TGTGCCAGCAGCTTAGCCGGACAAAACACAGATACGCAGTATTTT.

This clonotype was seen more than once but under ten times. The chain carries TRBV20-1 and TRBJ1-2; no definite D call. The CDR3 is 12 amino acids. The V end lost 6 bases, the J end lost 2 bases, and 10 bases lay between the germline ends. Germline CDR1 and CDR2: DFQATT and SNEGSKA (reference sequence). The CDR3 coding sequence is TGCAGTGCACGGAGGAGGAACTATGGCTACACCTTC. Amino acids: CSARRRNYGYTF.

Many counts were recorded for this clonotype. The chain combines TRBV7-2 with TRBJ2-1, with 9 bases fitting TRBD2. V shed 4 bases, J shed 7 bases, and the junction held 8 bases outside the gene matches. The CDR3 spans 15 residues. Germline CDR1 reads SGHTA; CDR2 reads FQGNSA. CDR3 in DNA: TGTGCCAGCAGCTCCATAGCGGGAGTACGGAATGAGCAGTTCTTC. This translates into CASSSIAGVRNEQFF.

V is TRBV18 and J is TRBJ2-7; TRBD2 might be the D (5 bases). V shed 3 bases and J shed 0 bases, with 12 bases lying between them. Germline CDR1 KGHSH, CDR2 LQKENI. The CDR3 sequence is 15 residues long. The DNA of the CDR3 is TGTGCCAGCTCACCGAACCGGGATGTCTCCTACGAGCAGTACTTC. Its translation is CASSPNRDVSYEQYF. The variable domain in full, with the rest retrieved from reference TRBV18 and TRBJ2-7, is NAGVMQNPRHLVRRRGQEARLRCSPMKGHSHVYWYRQLPEEGLKFMVYLQKENIIDESGMPKERFSAEFPKEGPSILRIQQVVRGDSAAYFCASSPNRDVSYEQYFGPGTRLTVT.

The rearrangement uses TRBV28 and TRBJ2-1; D not resolved. Per the germline V gene, CDR1 is MDHEN and CDR2 is SYDVKM. With 7 bases removed from V and 0 bases from J, the gap between germline ends came to 19 bases. The CDR3 consists of 17 residues. The CDR3 loop is CASTDSKGRSSYNEQFF. CDR3 nucleotides: TGTGCCAGCACCGACTCCAAGGGCCGAAGCTCCTACAATGAGCAGTTCTTC.

This clonotype was recorded many times. The chain combines TRBV18 with TRBJ1-1; 7 bases fit TRBD1. This CDR3 has 13 amino acids. Trimming removed 6 bases from V and 8 bases from J; junction bases left unmatched: 9. Germline values: CDR1 KGHSH, CDR2 LQKENI. DNA of the CDR3: TGTGCCAGCTCCCTTGGCGAGGGGGCCGAAGCTTTCTTT. It translates to CASSLGEGAEAFF. The whole variable domain, remainder taken from reference TRBV18 and TRBJ1-1, is NAGVMQNPRHLVRRRGQEARLRCSPMKGHSHVYWYRQLPEEGLKFMVYLQKENIIDESGMPKERFSAEFPKEGPSILRIQQVVRGDSAAYFCASSLGEGAEAFFGQGTRLTVV.